The following is a TCR beta chain sequence with its context. The V end lost 1 base, the J end lost 1 base, and 11 bases lay between the germline ends. Germline CDR1 reads LGHNA; CDR2 reads YNFKEQ. This CDR3 region has 16 residues. The data are from a study of blood T cell repertoires in COVID-19. Across the whole study: The United States, Italy and Spain provided the acute and convalescent COVID-19 samples. Sample material is recorded as cDNA or gDNA derived from T cells, B-cell-depleted T cells, or PBMCs.

Methods used by the authors: Cell counts per sample came from amplifying reference gene primers. The table came from immunoSEQ multiplex PCR; TCRdb's copy has only in-frame clones and leaves some out. That table is the source of V, J and clone size, and D and trimming were worked out from the DNA. The sample gives about 120,000 clones, around nine tenths of which show up once; 4% to 5.5% is in the top ten. The V and J genes are TRBV4-2 and TRBJ1-5; D not certain. The specimen was peripheral blood. The clonotype originates from a human donor in a cohort sampled during active COVID-19. This CDR3 is CASSQAVGESNQPQHF. CDR3 coding DNA: TGTGCCAGCAGCCAAGCAGTCGGGGAAAGCAATCAGCCCCAGCATTTT.